This T cell receptor beta chain was obtained from a study of technical replicates of blood from a few donors. Produced via immunoSEQ multiplex PCR; TCRdb's table is partial and in-frame only. The sample includes 45,000 to 50,000 clones, 92% of them seen just once. CDR3 length: 15 amino acids. V was trimmed by 6 bases and J by 3 bases, leaving 15 bases between them. Germline CDR1 and CDR2: MNHEY and SVGAGI. The TCR originated in a human donor in good health. Some clones in this sample may be carry-over from other donors' samples. Sequenced sample: PBMCs. This rearrangement joins TRBV6-5 to TRBJ1-5; possibly TRBD1 for D (6 bases). CDR3 sequence reads: CASRFHRDPNQPQHF. CDR3 DNA: TGTGCCAGCAGGTTTCACAGGGATCCCAATCAGCCCCAGCATTTT.